The rows below give T cell receptor beta chains drawn from one sample of a study of response to subunit inactivated influenza vaccine. TCRdb processed the RT-PCR reads anew with MiXCR; each CDR3 protein has one entry. The sample comprises 200,000 to 300,000 distinct CDR3 sequences, 12% of which are singletons, and approximately 8.3% rests with the top ten. Source: non-naive T cells sorted from PBMCs, taken 14 days before vaccination. The receptor source for this set is a man aged 50-59 years who received an inactivated influenza vaccine. The CDR3 runs from the conserved cysteine through the conserved F or W. Each record gives: clone size, V gene, D gene, J gene, CDR3 length, CDR3 DNA, CDR3 protein. The D gene is left open where the match is weak. Rows give clone size only sometimes, using once, few, many, or a class for an expanded clone.

few,TRBV7-2,NA,TRBJ1-4,14,TGTGCCAGCAGCTCACAGGCAACTAATGAAAAACTGTTTTTT,CASSSQATNEKLFF
many,TRBV10-3,NA,TRBJ1-1,15,TGTGCCATCAGTGCTAAGAACCCACAGGGAACTGAAGCTTTCTTT,CAISAKNPQGTEAFF
NA,TRBV4-3,TRBD1,TRBJ2-1,17,TGCGCCAGCAGCAAGAAAGACAGGGCAGGGAACTACAATGAGCAGTTCTTC,CASSKKDRAGNYNEQFF
NA,TRBV21-1,NA,TRBJ2-3,15,TGTGCCAGCAGCAAATCTAGCGGGAGTTCTGGTACGCAGTATTTT,CASSKSSGSSGTQYF
many,TRBV20-1,TRBD2,TRBJ2-3,15,TGCAGTGCTAGAGTGGCTAGCGGGGGGGGGCCTACGCAGTATTTT,CSARVASGGGPTQYF
few,TRBV4-2,NA,TRBJ1-1,15,TGTGCCAGCAGCCAAGATCGGAGCGCGAACACTGAAGCTTTCTTT,CASSQDRSANTEAFF
few,TRBV20-1,TRBD2,TRBJ2-1,14,TGCAGTACCCAGCGGGGGAGCTCCTACAATGAGCAGTTCTTC,CSTQRGSSYNEQFF
many,TRBV7-2,NA,TRBJ2-7,12,TGTGCCAGCAGCTATAGCTCCTACGAGCAGTACTTC,CASSYSSYEQYF
NA,TRBV7-2,NA,TRBJ1-2,12,TGTGCCAGCAGCTCGGGAATCTATGGCTACACCTTC,CASSSGIYGYTF
NA,TRBV2,TRBD1,TRBJ2-4,15,TGTGCCAGCGTTGGACAGGGGGCAGCCAAAAACATTCAGTACTTC,CASVGQGAAKNIQYF
many,TRBV4-2,NA,TRBJ2-7,15,TGTGCCAGCAGCCAAGAGGAGGTGGTCTCCTACGAGCAGTACTTC,CASSQEEVVSYEQYF
few,TRBV7-2,NA,TRBJ1-4,13,TGTGCCAGCAGCCCTAGCTCCGACAGAGCGATCTCTTTT,CASSPSSDRAISF
many,TRBV18,TRBD2,TRBJ2-5,15,TGTGCCAGCTCACCGGGACTAGCGGGACAAGAGACCCAGTACTTC,CASSPGLAGQETQYF
NA,TRBV12-3/TRBV12-4,NA,TRBJ2-3,16,TGTGCCAGCAGTACAGGGGGTAGCGGGAGAACAGATACGCAGTATTTT,CASSTGGSGRTDTQYF
few,TRBV30,NA,TRBJ2-2,14,TGTGCCTGGAGGAGGGGGGGGAACACCGGGGAGCTGTTTTTT,CAWRRGGNTGELFF
few,TRBV4-1,NA,TRBJ1-1,15,TGCGCCAGCAGCCAAGATAAGCAGGGCAACACTGAAGCTTTCTTT,CASSQDKQGNTEAFF
NA,TRBV5-1,TRBD2,TRBJ2-3,21,TGCGCCAGCAGCTTGGATTCCCACTTAGCGGGGCGTACGCGTTCCACAGATACGCAGTATTTT,CASSLDSHLAGRTRSTDTQYF
NA,TRBV19,TRBD1,TRBJ2-7,12,TGTGCCAGCCGACAGGGGCTCTACGAGCAGTACTTC,CASRQGLYEQYF
many,TRBV20-1,NA,TRBJ2-4,13,TGCAGTGCTAGACTCTTAGCCAAAAACATTCAGTACTTC,CSARLLAKNIQYF
NA,TRBV10-3,NA,TRBJ1-3,17,TGTGCCATCAGTGAGTCGCCGACAGTGCTCTCTGGAAACACCATATATTTT,CAISESPTVLSGNTIYF
few,TRBV4-2,NA,TRBJ1-2,13,TGTGCCAGCAGCAAACAGGCTAACTATGGCTACACCTTC,CASSKQANYGYTF
NA,TRBV6-5,TRBD1,TRBJ1-2,14,TGTGCCAGCAGTTACGGGACAGGGGGCTTTGGCTACACCTTC,CASSYGTGGFGYTF
many,TRBV6-2/TRBV6-3,TRBD1,TRBJ1-2,16,TGTGCCAGCAGTTATCTCTCCCGGGACAGGCAATATGGCTACACCTTC,CASSYLSRDRQYGYTF
many,TRBV12-3/TRBV12-4,TRBD1,TRBJ2-1,14,TGTGCCAGCAGTTTGACCGGGGACAGCGATGAGCAGTTCTTC,CASSLTGDSDEQFF
NA,TRBV10-3,NA,TRBJ2-2,11,TGTGCCATCGCCACCACCGGGGAGCTGTTTTTT,CAIATTGELFF
NA,TRBV5-1,TRBD2,TRBJ2-2,18,TGCGCCAGCAGCCTGGGACTAGCGGGGCTATCGAACACCGGGGAGCTGTTTTTT,CASSLGLAGLSNTGELFF
few,TRBV28,TRBD2,TRBJ2-2,16,TGTGCCAGCAGAAGCAGGCGGGAGGGTAGGAGCGGGGAGCTGTTTTTT,CASRSRREGRSGELFF
NA,TRBV7-2,NA,TRBJ2-7,11,TGTGCCAGCAGCTTAGGGGCAGCGACCTACTTC,CASSLGAATYF
NA,TRBV12-3/TRBV12-4,NA,TRBJ2-2,15,TGTGCCAGCAGTTTATGGGGGGCCGGGACCGGGGAGCTGTTTTTT,CASSLWGAGTGELFF
once,TRBV20-1,NA,TRBJ2-3,13,TGCAGTGCTAGTGACCGAAGGAGGGATACGCAGTATTTT,CSASDRRRDTQYF
few,TRBV5-1,NA,TRBJ2-1,16,TGCGCCAGCAGCTTGGAAGGCGGGGGCACCTACAATGAGCAGTTCTTC,CASSLEGGGTYNEQFF
many,TRBV5-5,NA,TRBJ2-7,14,TGTGCCAGCAGCTTAAGGACAGCTACCTACGAGCAGTACTTC,CASSLRTATYEQYF
few,TRBV2,NA,TRBJ1-2,13,TGTGCCAGCAGTGAATATACCAGCTTCGGCTACACCTTC,CASSEYTSFGYTF
few,TRBV28,NA,TRBJ2-3,14,TGTGCCAGCAGTCCCGGTGGAAGAACGGAGGCGCAGTATTTT,CASSPGGRTEAQYF
many,TRBV9,NA,TRBJ2-5,13,TGTGCCAGCAGCGTAGGACCCCAAGAGACCCAGTACTTC,CASSVGPQETQYF
NA,TRBV14,TRBD1,TRBJ1-2,14,TGTGCCAGCAGCCGCGCCGGACAGGTCTATGGCTACACCTTC,CASSRAGQVYGYTF
NA,TRBV9,TRBD1,TRBJ1-1,16,TGTGCCAGCAGCGTAGCGACAGGGGGAATGAACACTGAAGCTTTCTTT,CASSVATGGMNTEAFF
few,TRBV7-9,NA,TRBJ1-5,15,TGTGCCAGCAGCCCCGGTTCCCGAAGCAATCAGCCCCAGCATTTT,CASSPGSRSNQPQHF
few,TRBV9,NA,TRBJ2-5,15,TGTGCCAGCAGCCCAAGCCCCGGGATTCAAGAGACCCAGTACTTC,CASSPSPGIQETQYF
NA,TRBV20-1,NA,TRBJ1-5,16,TGCAGTGCTAGAATCCCGGGAGAGAGGAGCAATCAGCCCCAGCATTTT,CSARIPGERSNQPQHF
NA,TRBV20-1,NA,TRBJ2-7,14,TGCAGTGCTAGAGATAGGATCCTGACCTACGAGCAGTACTTC,CSARDRILTYEQYF
few,TRBV13,NA,TRBJ1-2,13,TGTGCCAGCAGCTTCCGGGGTGACTATGGCTACACCTTC,CASSFRGDYGYTF
many,TRBV7-2,NA,TRBJ1-2,14,TGTGCCAGCAGCCGAAAAATATCTAACTATGGCTACACCTTC,CASSRKISNYGYTF
NA,TRBV2,NA,TRBJ2-2,16,TGTGCCAGCAGTGAATGGCAGCTAGGGATGGGCGGGGAGCTGTTTTTT,CASSEWQLGMGGELFF
NA,TRBV6-1,TRBD2,TRBJ2-1,15,TGTGCCAGCAGTGAAAGGTCTAGCGGGAGAGGTGAGCAGTTCTTC,CASSERSSGRGEQFF
NA,TRBV19,TRBD1,TRBJ1-4,15,TGTGCCAGTAGTGCGCCGGGACAGGGGAATGAAAAACTGTTTTTT,CASSAPGQGNEKLFF
many,TRBV5-1,TRBD1,TRBJ1-5,15,TGCGCCAGCTCTTCGACAGGGATTGGGAATCAGCCCCAGCATTTT,CASSSTGIGNQPQHF
few,TRBV7-2,NA,TRBJ2-1,12,TGTGCCAGCAGCGCGCCCGTAGGGAAGCAGTTCTTC,CASSAPVGKQFF
NA,TRBV20-1,TRBD2,TRBJ2-1,16,TGCAGTGCTAGAGTTTTGACACTAGCGGACTCTAATGAGCAGTTCTTC,CSARVLTLADSNEQFF
NA,TRBV11-2,NA,TRBJ2-7,14,TGTGCCAGCAGCTTAGAGGGCAGGTACTACGAGCAGTACTTC,CASSLEGRYYEQYF
NA,TRBV3-1,TRBD1,TRBJ1-6,15,TGTGCCAGCAGCCAGCCCGGGACAGGGGATTCACCCCTCCACTTT,CASSQPGTGDSPLHF
many,TRBV28,NA,TRBJ2-5,14,TGTGCCAGCAGTTTTGGCGGGGGCCAGGAGACCCAGTACTTC,CASSFGGGQETQYF